The entry below gives a single TCR beta chain sequence along with its context. The data derive from a study of radiation and T cells in renal cell carcinoma. Repertoires were generated with immunoSEQ multiplex PCR, while TCRdb's copy carries only in-frame clones and drops some. The sample carries around 46,000 clones, approximately 80% recorded once. Germline assignment: CDR1 MNHEY and CDR2 SVGAGI. V lost 2 bases and J 4 bases, leaving 8 bases between the germline ends. The CDR3 has 13 amino acids. Time point reported: baseline pretreatment blood. As for treatment: 15 Gy SBRT to primary tumor, nephrectomy 4 weeks later. Blood was sampled at baseline, 2 weeks and 4 weeks after SBRT.

This TCR was sampled from a woman in her sixties or seventies with renal cell carcinoma. J is TRBJ1-2 and V is TRBV6-5; D ambiguous. This material consisted of blood, taken from a patient whose treatment included radiotherapy and nephrectomy. CDR3 coding DNA: TGTGCCAGCAGTTACGACATCTTCTATGGCTACACCTTC. Encoded protein: CASSYDIFYGYTF.